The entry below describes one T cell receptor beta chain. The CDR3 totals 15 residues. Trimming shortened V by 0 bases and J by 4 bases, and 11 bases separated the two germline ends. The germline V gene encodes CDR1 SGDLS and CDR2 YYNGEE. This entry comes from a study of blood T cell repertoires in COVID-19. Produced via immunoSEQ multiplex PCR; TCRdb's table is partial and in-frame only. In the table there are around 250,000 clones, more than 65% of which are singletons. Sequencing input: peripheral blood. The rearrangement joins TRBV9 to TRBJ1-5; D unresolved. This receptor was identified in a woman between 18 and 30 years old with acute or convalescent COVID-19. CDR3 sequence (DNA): TGTGCCAGCAGCGTAGGAGGGAGCCCTAATCAGCCCCAGCATTTT. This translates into CASSVGGSPNQPQHF.